The entry below gives a single TCR beta chain sequence along with its context. As yet, its antigen is unknown. This sample stems from a study of T-cell reconstitution after alpha-beta-depleted transplantation in children. Study-level findings and limits: Expanded clones from the graft, numbering several hundred, reportedly supplied alpha-beta T cells about two months after transplant.

Germline V lookup: CDR1 SGHDT, CDR2 YYEEEE. The CDR3 is 14 residues long. V gave up 3 bases and J gave up 3 bases; unmatched junction bases: 4. For TCRbeta, the library was prepared with unique molecular identifiers. MiXCR, applied by TCRdb to the PCR reads, yields one record per CDR3 protein. The sample lists around 420,000 distinct CDR3 sequences; roughly 17% were seen once. Here the sequenced sample was PBMCs, mostly from graft donor cells, taken 360 days after TCRalphabeta/CD19-depleted stem cell transplant. V and J are TRBV5-6 and TRBJ2-7; 9 bases line up with TRBD1. This sequence originates from a boy younger than two who had a stem cell transplant for Wiskott-Aldrich syndrome, so the T cells may come from the graft donor. As DNA, the CDR3 is TGTGCCAGCAGCTCACAGGGGGCGGGCTACGAGCAGTACTTC. Translating it yields CASSSQGAGYEQYF. The full variable domain, completed using reference TRBV5-6 and TRBJ2-7, is DAGVTQSPTHLIKTRGQQVTLRCSPKSGHDTVSWYQQALGQGPQFIFQYYEEEERQRGNFPDRFSGHQFPNYSSELNVNALLLGDSALYLCASSSQGAGYEQYFGPGTRLTVT.